The entry below gives a single T cell receptor beta chain sequence along with its context. By share, this clone ranks as medium-sized (0.01 to 0.1%). Base qualities are not provided; no much larger clone lies one nucleotide away. The time point label, read with the paper, signifies: cells obtained before transplantation from donor or recipient. Mixed lymphocyte reactions plated some 200,000 CFSE-labeled pre-transplant responders with some 200,000 irradiated violet-dye-labeled stimulators and were cultured for about six days. Proliferating CD3+CD4+CFSE-low and CD3+CD8+CFSE-low responder cells were FACS-sorted on a BD Influx sorter after the mixed lymphocyte reaction. The data derive from a study of graft-versus-host responses after intestinal transplantation (dated by TCRdb to about 2021). With respect to the entire study: The transplants that recipients received were multivisceral, liver-intestinal, or isolated intestinal. All recipients received anti-thymocyte globulin induction followed by maintenance tacrolimus and steroids for approximately 3 years. Graft-versus-host and host-versus-graft alloreactive T cell clones were tracked in the graft, circulation and bone marrow after intestinal transplantation using bulk TCR-beta CDR3 sequencing. Alloreactive clones were identified by sequencing pre-transplant mixed lymphocyte reaction products and comparing them with unstimulated pre-transplant donor and recipient T cells. The cohort enrolled around 23 intestinal transplant recipients including one retransplant, and 3 patients lacking pretransplant specimens were excluded. Donor T cell macrochimerism was defined as a peak of at least 4% donor T cells among recipient peripheral blood mononuclear cells. Rather than going through the commercial service, samples from a few later patients were sequenced in-house on an Illumina MiSeq and processed with MiXCR. Summary of the overall study and its limitations: Patients with donor T cell macrochimerism had high GvH to HvG T cell clonal ratios in their allografts. GvH clones were detected in recipient bone marrow, and some appeared earlier in ileal mucosa or blood, consistent with an intestinal mucosal origin. Conclusions were limited by the relatively low number and heterogeneity of intestinal transplant patients. Early after transplant, declines in HvG clones were associated with peak levels of circulating GvH clones.

The library was prepared using the immunoSEQ multiplex PCR assay. For most patients, genomic DNA was isolated using the Qiagen DNeasy Blood and Tissue Kit and was shipped frozen to Adaptive Biotechnologies for TCR sequencing. For most patients, high-throughput TCR-beta CDR3 sequencing of genomic DNA was performed by Adaptive Biotechnologies. Per the source publication's procedure: TCR sequencing data for 15 to 20 patients were retrieved from Adaptive's ImmunoSEQ software; a few other patients were processed with MiXCR and VDJtools. To correct CD4 versus CD8 sorting errors, sequences present in both subsets at a frequency ratio below 5:1 were removed. CDR3 nucleotide sequences shared by donor and recipient were removed because the origin of these sequences could not be assigned. To count as alloreactive, a clone needed at least 2-fold expansion over unstimulated cells and a minimum CFSE-low frequency of 0.002% (template counts) or 0.001% (read counts). Clones were considered mappable if detected in sequenced pre-transplant spleen, lymph node, or MLR CFSE-low populations of the donor or recipient. Cumulative frequency of alloreactive clones was calculated as a percentage of all sequences weighted by copy number. The source is immuneACCESS, and TCRdb retained only in-frame sequences with V and J called. Part of the clones is not carried over; for the studies checked, unresolved V genes explain less than half of this, and the remainder is unexplained. D and trimming come from the DNA, and the V and J calls and clone size come from that table. A total of around 6,600 clones appear in this sample, around 22% of them only once. The ten largest account for about 6% of the sample.

The TCR comes from a human patient who was an organ donor for intestinal transplantation. The material was alloreactive CD8+ T cells from a mixed lymphocyte reaction culture, obtained before transplantation. According to the study, the label for this sample's cell subset or site signals: CFSE-low proliferating T cells sorted from approximately 6-day pre-transplant mixed lymphocyte reaction (GvH or HvG direction).

The CDR3 amino acid sequence is: CASSEGTGGQPQHF. The sequenced DNA: TGTGCCAGCAGTGAGGGGACAGGGGGCCAGCCCCAGCATTTT. This sequence uses TRBV2 and TRBJ1-5; TRBD1 aligns with 12 central bases. From the cysteine through the phenylalanine, the CDR3 covers 14 amino acids. CDR3 DNA only is kept here, 42 bases in frame from base 1. CDR1 SNHLY and CDR2 FYNNEI were looked up in the germline V gene. V is pruned by 3 bases and J by 7 bases, leaving 1 base of the junction without a gene match.